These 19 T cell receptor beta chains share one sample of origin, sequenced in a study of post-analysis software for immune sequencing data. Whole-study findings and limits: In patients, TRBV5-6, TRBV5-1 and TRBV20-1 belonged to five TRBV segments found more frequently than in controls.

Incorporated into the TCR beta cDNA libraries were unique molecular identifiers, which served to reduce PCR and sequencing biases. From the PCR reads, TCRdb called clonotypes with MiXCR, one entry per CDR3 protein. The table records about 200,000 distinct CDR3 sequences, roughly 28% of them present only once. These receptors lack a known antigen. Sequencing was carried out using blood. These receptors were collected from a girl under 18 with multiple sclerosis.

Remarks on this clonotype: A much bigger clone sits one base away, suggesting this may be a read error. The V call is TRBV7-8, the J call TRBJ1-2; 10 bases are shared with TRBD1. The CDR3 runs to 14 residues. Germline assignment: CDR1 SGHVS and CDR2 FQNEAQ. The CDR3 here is CASSQDRGNYDYTF. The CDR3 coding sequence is TGTGCCAGCAGCCAGGACAGGGGGAACTATGACTACACCTTC.

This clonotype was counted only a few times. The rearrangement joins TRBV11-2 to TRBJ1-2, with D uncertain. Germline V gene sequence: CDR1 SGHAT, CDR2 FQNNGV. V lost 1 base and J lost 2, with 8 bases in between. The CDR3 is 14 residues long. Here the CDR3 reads CASSLAPTNYGYTF. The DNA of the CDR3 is TGTGCCAGCAGCTTAGCCCCCACGAACTATGGCTACACCTTC.

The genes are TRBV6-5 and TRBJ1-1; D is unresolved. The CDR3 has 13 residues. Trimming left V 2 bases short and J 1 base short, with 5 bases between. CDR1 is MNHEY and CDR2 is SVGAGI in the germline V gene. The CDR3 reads CASSYGKNTEAFF. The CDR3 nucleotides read TGTGCCAGCAGTTACGGGAAGAACACTGAAGCTTTCTTT.

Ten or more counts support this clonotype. Here the CDR3 reads CSARVGGLSSYNEQFF. CDR3 coding DNA: TGCAGTGCTAGAGTAGGGGGCCTTAGCTCCTACAATGAGCAGTTCTTC. The chain carries TRBV20-1 and TRBJ2-1; TRBD1 aligns across 7 bases. The V gene end was trimmed by 1 base and the J gene end by 0 bases; junction bases not matched to a gene: 6. The CDR3 is 16 residues long. Germline assignment: CDR1 DFQATT and CDR2 SNEGSKA (reference sequence).

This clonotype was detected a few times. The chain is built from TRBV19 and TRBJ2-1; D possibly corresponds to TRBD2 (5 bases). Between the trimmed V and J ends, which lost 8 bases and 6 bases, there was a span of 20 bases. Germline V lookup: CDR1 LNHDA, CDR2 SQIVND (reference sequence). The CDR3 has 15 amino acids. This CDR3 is CASSGAVGWSNEQFF. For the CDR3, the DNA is TGTGCCAGTTCAGGAGCGGTGGGATGGTCCAATGAGCAGTTCTTC.

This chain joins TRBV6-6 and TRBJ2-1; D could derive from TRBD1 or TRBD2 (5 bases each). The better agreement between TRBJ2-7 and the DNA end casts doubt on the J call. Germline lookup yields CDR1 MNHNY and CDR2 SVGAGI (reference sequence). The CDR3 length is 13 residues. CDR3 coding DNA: TGTGCCAGCAGCGGGACCACCTACAATGAGCAGTACTTC. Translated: CASSGTTYNEQYF.

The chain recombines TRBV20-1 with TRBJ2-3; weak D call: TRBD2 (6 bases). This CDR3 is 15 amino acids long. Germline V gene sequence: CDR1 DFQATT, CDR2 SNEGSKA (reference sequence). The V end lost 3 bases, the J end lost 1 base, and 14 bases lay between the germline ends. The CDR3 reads CSASRSSGRTDTQYF. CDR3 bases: TGCAGTGCTAGCCGATCGAGCGGGCGCACAGATACGCAGTATTTT.

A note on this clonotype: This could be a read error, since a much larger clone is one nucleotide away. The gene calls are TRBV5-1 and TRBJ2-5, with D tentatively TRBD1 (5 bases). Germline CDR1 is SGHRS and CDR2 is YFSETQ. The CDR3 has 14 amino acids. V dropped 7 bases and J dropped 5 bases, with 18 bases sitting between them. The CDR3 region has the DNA TGCGCCAGCTCGGGTAGGGGATTCGGGGAGACCCAGTACTTC. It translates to CASSGRGFGETQYF.

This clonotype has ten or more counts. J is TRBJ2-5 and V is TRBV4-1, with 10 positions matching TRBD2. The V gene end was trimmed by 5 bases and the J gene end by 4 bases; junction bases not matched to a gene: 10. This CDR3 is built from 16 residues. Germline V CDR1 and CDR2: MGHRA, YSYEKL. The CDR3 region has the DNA TGCGCCAGCAGCTCGCTGGGGACTAGCGTTCGAGAGACCCAGTACTTC. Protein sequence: CASSSLGTSVRETQYF.

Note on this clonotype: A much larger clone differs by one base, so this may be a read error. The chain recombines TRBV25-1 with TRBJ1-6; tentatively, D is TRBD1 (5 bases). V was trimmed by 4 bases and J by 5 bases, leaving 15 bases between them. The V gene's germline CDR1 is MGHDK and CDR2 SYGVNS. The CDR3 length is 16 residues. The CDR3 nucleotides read TGTGCCAGCAGTGCCCGCGGGGGGGTGAATAATTCACCCCTCCACTTT. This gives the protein CASSARGGVNNSPLHF. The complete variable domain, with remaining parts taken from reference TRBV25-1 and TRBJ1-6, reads EADIYQTPRYLVIGTGKKITLECSQTMGHDKMYWYQQDPGMELHLIHYSYGVNSTEKGDLSSESTVSRIRTEHFPLTLESARPSHTSQYLCASSARGGVNNSPLHFGNGTRLTVT.

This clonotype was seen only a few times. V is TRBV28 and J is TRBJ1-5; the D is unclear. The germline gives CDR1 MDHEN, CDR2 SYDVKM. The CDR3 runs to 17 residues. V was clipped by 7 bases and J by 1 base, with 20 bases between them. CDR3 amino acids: CASTTSSTGESNQPQHF. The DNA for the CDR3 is TGTGCCAGCACCACCAGCAGCACGGGTGAGAGCAATCAGCCCCAGCATTTT.

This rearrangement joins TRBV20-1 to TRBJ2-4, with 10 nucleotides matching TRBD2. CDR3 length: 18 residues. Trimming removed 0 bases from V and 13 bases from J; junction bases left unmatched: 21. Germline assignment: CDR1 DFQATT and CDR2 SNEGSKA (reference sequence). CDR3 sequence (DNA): TGCAGTGCTAGAGAGCCCAGCGGGAGGGCCAGGGTCTACAATGAGCAGTACTTC. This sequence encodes CSAREPSGRARVYNEQYF.

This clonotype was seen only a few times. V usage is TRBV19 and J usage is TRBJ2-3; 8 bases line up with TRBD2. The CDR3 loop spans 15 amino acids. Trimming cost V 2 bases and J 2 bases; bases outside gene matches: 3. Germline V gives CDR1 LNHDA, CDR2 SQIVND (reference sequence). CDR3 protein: CASSISGGTTDTQYF. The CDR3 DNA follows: TGTGCCAGTAGTATAAGCGGGGGCACCACAGATACGCAGTATTTT. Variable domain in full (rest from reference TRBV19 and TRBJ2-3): DGGITQSPKYLFRKEGQNVTLSCEQNLNHDAMYWYRQDPGQGLRLIYYSQIVNDFQKGDIAEGYSVSREKKESFPLTVTSAQKNPTAFYLCASSISGGTTDTQYFGPGTRLTVL.

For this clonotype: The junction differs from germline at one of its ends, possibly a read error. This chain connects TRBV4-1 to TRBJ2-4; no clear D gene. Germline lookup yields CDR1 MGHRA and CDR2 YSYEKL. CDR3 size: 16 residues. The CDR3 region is CASSPQVTSARNIQYF. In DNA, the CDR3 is TGCGCCAGCAGCCCCCAGGTGACCTCAGCCAGAAACATTCAGTACTTC.

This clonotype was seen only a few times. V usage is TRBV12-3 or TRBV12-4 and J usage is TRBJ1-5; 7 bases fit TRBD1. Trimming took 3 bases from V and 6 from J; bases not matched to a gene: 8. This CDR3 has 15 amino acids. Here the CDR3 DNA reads TGTGCCAGCAGTTTGACAGGGATTGACTCTCAGCCCCAGCATTTT. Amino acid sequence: CASSLTGIDSQPQHF.

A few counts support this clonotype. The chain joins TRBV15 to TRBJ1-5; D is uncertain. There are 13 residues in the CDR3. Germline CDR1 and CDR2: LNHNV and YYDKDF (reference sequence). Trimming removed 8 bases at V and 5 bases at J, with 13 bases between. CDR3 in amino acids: CATAFGVDQPQHF. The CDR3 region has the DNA TGTGCCACCGCGTTTGGGGTCGATCAGCCCCAGCATTTT.

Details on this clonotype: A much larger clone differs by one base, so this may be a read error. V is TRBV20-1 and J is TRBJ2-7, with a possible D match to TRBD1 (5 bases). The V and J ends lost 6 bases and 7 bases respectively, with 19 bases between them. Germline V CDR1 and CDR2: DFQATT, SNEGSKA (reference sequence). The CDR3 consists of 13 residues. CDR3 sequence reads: CSASLWGYNEQYF. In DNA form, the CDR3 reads TGCAGTGCCTCCCTGTGGGGCTACAATGAGCAGTACTTC.

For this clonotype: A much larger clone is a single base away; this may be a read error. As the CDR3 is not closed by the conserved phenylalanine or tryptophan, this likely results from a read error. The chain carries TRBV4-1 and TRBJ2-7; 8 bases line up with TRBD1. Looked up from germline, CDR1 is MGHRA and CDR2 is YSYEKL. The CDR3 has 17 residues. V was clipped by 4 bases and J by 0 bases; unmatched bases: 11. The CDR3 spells CASSPDRQGRHSYEQYL. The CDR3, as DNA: TGCGCCAGCAGCCCAGATAGACAGGGGCGTCACTCCTACGAGCAGTACCTC.

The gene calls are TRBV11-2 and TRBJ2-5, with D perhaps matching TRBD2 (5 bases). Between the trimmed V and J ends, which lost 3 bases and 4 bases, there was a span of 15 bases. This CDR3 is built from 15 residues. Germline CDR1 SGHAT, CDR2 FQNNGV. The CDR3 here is CASSFEPLRGETQYF. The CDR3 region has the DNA TGTGCCAGCAGCTTTGAGCCCCTCCGGGGAGAGACCCAGTACTTC.